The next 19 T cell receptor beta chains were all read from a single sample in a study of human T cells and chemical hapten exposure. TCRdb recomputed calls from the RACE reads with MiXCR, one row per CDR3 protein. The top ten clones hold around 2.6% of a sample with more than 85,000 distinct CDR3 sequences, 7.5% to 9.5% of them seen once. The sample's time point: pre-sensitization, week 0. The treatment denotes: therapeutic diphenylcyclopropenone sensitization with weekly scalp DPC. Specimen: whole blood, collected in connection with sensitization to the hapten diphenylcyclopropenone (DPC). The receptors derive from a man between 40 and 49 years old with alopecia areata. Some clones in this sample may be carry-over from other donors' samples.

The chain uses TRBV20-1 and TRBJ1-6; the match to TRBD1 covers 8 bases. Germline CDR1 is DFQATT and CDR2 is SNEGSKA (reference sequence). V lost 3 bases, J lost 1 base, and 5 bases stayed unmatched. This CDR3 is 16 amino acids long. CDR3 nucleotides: TGCAGTGCTAGGTCAGGGGGCGGGTCCTATAATTCACCCCTCCACTTT. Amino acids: CSARSGGGSYNSPLHF.

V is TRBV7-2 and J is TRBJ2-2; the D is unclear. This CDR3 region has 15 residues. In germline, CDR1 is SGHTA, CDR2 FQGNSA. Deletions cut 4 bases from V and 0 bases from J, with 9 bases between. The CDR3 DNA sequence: TGTGCCAGCAGCTACGCCCAGACGAACACCGGGGAGCTGTTTTTT. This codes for CASSYAQTNTGELFF. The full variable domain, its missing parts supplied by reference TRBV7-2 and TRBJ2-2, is GAGVSQSPSNKVTEKGKDVELRCDPISGHTALYWYRQSLGQGLEFLIYFQGNSAPDKSGLPSDRFSAERTGGSVSTLTIQRTQQEDSAVYLCASSYAQTNTGELFFGEGSRLTVL.

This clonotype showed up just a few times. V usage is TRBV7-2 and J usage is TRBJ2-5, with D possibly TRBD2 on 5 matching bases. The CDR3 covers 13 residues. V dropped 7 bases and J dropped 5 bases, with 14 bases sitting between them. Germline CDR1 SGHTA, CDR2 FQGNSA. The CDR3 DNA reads TGTGCCAGCAACCTACTAGTGGGCGAGACCCAGTACTTC. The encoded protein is CASNLLVGETQYF. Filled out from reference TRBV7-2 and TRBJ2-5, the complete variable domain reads GAGVSQSPSNKVTEKGKDVELRCDPISGHTALYWYRQSLGQGLEFLIYFQGNSAPDKSGLPSDRFSAERTGGSVSTLTIQRTQQEDSAVYLCASNLLVGETQYFGPGTRLLVL.

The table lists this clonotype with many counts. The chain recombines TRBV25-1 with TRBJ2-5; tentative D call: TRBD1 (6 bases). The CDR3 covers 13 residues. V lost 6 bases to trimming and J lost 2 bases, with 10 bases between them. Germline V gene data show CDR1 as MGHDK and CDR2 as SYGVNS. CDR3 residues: CASRDSPQETQYF. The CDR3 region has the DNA TGTGCCAGCAGGGACAGTCCTCAAGAGACCCAGTACTTC. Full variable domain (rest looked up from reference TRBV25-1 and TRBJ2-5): EADIYQTPRYLVIGTGKKITLECSQTMGHDKMYWYQQDPGMELHLIHYSYGVNSTEKGDLSSESTVSRIRTEHFPLTLESARPSHTSQYLCASRDSPQETQYFGPGTRLLVL.

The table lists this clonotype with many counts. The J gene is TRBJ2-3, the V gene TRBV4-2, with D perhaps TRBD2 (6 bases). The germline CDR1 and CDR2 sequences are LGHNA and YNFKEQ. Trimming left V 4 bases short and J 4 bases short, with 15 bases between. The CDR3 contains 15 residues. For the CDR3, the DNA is TGTGCCAGCAGCCCTACTACTAGCTACCCAGATACGCAGTATTTT. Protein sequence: CASSPTTSYPDTQYF.

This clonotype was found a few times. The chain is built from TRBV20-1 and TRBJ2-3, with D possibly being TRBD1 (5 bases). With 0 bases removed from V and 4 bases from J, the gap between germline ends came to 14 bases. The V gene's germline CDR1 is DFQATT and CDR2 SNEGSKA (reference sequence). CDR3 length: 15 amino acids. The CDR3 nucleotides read TGCAGTGCTAGAGATTACCCAGGGAACCCAGATACGCAGTATTTT. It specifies CSARDYPGNPDTQYF.

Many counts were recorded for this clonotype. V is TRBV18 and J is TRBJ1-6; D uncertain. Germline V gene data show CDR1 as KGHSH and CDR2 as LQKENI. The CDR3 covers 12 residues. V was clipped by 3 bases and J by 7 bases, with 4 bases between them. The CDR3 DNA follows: TGTGCCAGCTCACCGGAGAATTCACCCCTCCACTTT. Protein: CASSPENSPLHF. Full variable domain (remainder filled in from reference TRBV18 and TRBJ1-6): NAGVMQNPRHLVRRRGQEARLRCSPMKGHSHVYWYRQLPEEGLKFMVYLQKENIIDESGMPKERFSAEFPKEGPSILRIQQVVRGDSAAYFCASSPENSPLHFGNGTRLTVT.

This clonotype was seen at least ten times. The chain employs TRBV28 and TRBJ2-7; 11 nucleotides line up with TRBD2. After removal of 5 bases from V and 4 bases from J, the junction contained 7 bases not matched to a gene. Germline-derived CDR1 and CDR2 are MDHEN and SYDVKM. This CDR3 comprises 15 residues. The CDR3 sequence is CASSSTSGSRYEQYF. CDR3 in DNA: TGTGCCAGCAGTAGCACTAGCGGGAGTCGTTACGAGCAGTACTTC.

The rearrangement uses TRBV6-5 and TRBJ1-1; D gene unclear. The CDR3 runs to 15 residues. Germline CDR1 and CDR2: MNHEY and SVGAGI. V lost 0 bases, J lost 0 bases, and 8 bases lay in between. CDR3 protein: CASSYSDQMNTEAFF. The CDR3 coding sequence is TGTGCCAGCAGTTACTCAGACCAAATGAACACTGAAGCTTTCTTT.

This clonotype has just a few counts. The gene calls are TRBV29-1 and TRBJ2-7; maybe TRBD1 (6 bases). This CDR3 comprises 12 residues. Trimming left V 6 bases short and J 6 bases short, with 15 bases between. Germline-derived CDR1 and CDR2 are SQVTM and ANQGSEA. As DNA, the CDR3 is TGCAGCGTGGACCCAGGGGACGGCGAGCAGTACTTC. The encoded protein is CSVDPGDGEQYF.

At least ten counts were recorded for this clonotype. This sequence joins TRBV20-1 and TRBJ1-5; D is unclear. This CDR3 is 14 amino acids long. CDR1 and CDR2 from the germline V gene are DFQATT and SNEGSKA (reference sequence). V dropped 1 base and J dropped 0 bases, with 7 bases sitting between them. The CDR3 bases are TGCAGTGCTAGAGGTGGAGATAGCAATCAGCCCCAGCATTTT. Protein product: CSARGGDSNQPQHF.

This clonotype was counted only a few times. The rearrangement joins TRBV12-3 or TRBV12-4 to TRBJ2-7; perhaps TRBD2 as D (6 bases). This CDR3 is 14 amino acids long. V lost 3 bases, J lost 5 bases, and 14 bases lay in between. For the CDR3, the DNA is TGTGCCAGCAGTTTCTCGGGGGTGTTTAACGAGCAGTACTTC. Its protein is CASSFSGVFNEQYF.

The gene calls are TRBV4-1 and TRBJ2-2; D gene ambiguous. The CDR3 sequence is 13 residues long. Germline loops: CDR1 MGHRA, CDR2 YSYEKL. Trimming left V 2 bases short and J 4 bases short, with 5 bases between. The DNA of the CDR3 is TGCGCCAGCAGCCAACAGAGCACCGGGGAGCTGTTTTTT. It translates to CASSQQSTGELFF.

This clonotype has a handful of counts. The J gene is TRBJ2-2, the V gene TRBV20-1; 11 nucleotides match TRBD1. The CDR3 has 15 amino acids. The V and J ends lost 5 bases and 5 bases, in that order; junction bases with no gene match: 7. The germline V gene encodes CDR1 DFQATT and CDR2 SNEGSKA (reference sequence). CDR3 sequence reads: CSAGGQGARTGELFF. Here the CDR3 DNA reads TGCAGTGCTGGAGGACAGGGGGCGCGAACCGGGGAGCTGTTTTTT.

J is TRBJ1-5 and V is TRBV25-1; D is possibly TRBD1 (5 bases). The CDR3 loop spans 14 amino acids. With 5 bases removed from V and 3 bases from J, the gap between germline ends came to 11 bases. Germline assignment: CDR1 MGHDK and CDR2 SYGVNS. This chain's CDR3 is CASSSQGHNQPQHF. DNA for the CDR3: TGTGCCAGCAGTTCCCAGGGCCACAATCAGCCCCAGCATTTT.

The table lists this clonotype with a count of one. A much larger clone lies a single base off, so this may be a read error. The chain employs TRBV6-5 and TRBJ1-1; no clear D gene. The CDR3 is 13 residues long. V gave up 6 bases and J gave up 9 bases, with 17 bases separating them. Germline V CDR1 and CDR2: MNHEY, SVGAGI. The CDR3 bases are TGTGCCAGCAGAGACACCGGGGAGGCTAAAGCTTTCTTT. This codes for CASRDTGEAKAFF.

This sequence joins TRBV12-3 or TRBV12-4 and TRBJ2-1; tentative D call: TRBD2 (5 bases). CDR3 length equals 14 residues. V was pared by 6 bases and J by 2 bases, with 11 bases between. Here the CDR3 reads CASREVEAYNEQFF. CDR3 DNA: TGTGCCAGCAGGGAGGTAGAAGCCTACAATGAGCAGTTCTTC.

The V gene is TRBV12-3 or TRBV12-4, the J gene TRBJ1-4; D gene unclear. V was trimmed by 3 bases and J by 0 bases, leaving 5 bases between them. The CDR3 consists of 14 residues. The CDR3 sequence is CASSFFATNEKLFF. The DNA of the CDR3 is TGTGCCAGCAGTTTCTTTGCAACTAATGAAAAACTGTTTTTT.

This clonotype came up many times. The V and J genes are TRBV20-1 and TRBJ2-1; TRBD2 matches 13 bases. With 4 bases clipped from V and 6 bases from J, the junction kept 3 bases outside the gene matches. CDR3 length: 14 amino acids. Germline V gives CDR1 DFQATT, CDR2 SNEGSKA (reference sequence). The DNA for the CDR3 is TGCAGTGCTAAGGGGACTAGCGGGATCAATGAGCAGTTCTTC. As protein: CSAKGTSGINEQFF.